The 3 T cell receptor beta chains in this list originate from one sample, sequenced in a study of neurological immune-mediated disorders. TCRdb processed the 5' RACE reads anew with MiXCR; each CDR3 protein has one entry. Counted here are about 46,000 distinct CDR3 sequences, roughly 2% occurring once; the ten biggest clones make up roughly 2%. Sequencing was performed on PBMCs. The source is a woman aged 40 to 49 with multiple sclerosis.

This clonotype was recorded many times. The CDR3 loop is CSAGQVGEQYF. Here the CDR3 DNA reads TGCAGCGCGGGACAGGTGGGCGAGCAGTACTTC. The V call is TRBV29-1, the J call TRBJ2-7, with 8 bases lining up with TRBD1. The junction had 5 bases not matched to a gene; V was cut back by 7 bases and J by 6 bases. The CDR3 is made up of 11 amino acids. Germline assignment: CDR1 SQVTM and CDR2 ANQGSEA.

There are many counts of this clonotype. This chain joins TRBV10-1 and TRBJ2-7; 7 bases agree with TRBD2. Germline-derived CDR1 and CDR2 are WNHNN and SYGVQD (reference sequence). The junction had 13 bases not matched to a gene; V was cut back by 5 bases and J by 6 bases. CDR3 size: 15 residues. In DNA, the CDR3 is TGCGCCAGCAGTCCCCGAGCGGGGTTCTTTCCCGAGCAGTACTTC. Translation gives CASSPRAGFFPEQYF.

This clonotype was counted many times. The chain has TRBV20-1 and TRBJ1-2; weak D call: TRBD1 (5 bases). The CDR3 has 13 amino acids. With 1 base removed from V and 4 bases from J, the gap between germline ends came to 10 bases. Germline assignment: CDR1 DFQATT and CDR2 SNEGSKA (reference sequence). The CDR3 region has the DNA TGCAGTGCTAGAGCGGGGGTTGGCTATGGCTACACCTTC. Protein sequence: CSARAGVGYGYTF.